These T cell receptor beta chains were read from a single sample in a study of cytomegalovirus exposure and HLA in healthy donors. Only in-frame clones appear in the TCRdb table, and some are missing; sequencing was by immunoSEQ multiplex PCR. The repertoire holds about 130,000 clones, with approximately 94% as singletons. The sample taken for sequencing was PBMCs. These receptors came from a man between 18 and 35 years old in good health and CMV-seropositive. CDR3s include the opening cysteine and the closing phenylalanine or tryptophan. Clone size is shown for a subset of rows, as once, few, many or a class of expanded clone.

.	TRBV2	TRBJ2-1	CASSGRGGEQFF
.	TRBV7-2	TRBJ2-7	CASSVGTSSYEQYF
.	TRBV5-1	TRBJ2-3	CASSLNRDTQYF
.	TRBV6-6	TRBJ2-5	CASSLGGVYQETQYF
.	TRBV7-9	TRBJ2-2	CASSLFGLAGRELFF
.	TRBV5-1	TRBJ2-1	CASTITGDSNEQFF
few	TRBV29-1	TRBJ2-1	CSARQGNYNEQFF
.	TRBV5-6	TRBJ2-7	CASSGTGISYEQYF
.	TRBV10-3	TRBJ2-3	CAIGWGGTDTQYF
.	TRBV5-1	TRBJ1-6	CASSRGTGRTYNSPLHF
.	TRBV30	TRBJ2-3	CAWSPLMTSGRSDTQYF
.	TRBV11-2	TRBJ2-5	CASSPGRASGNRETQYF
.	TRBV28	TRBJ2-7	CASSLYRDRGLNEQYF
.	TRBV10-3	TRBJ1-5	CAISEFESNQPQHF
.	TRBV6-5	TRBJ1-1	CASTLGRRLNTEAFF
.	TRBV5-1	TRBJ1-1	CASSLKTGEGEAFF
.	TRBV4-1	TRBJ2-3	CASSQLAGGADTQYF